A selection of T cell receptor beta chains follows, all from one sample in a study of Graves' ophthalmopathy and Graves' hyperthyroidism. MiXCR, applied by TCRdb to the multiplex PCR reads, yields one record per CDR3 protein. In the table there are under 250,000 distinct CDR3 sequences, under 30% of which are singletons. Sequencing was performed on peripheral blood. The receptors originated from a man aged 45-65 years with Graves' ophthalmopathy. CDR3s include the opening cysteine and the closing phenylalanine or tryptophan. D genes are given only for firm matches. The size of a clone is reported for some rows only, either as once, few or many, or as a class for expanded clones.

v_call	clone_size	j_call	d_call	cdr3_aa	cdr3_nt
TRBV6-1	NA	TRBJ2-7	NA	CASSGGTLSYEQYF	TGTGCCAGCAGTGGCGGGACCCTTTCCTACGAGCAGTACTTC
TRBV27	many	TRBJ1-1	NA	CASSLSGGPTEASF	TGTGCCAGCAGTTTATCGGGGGGGCCCACTGAAGCTTCCTTT
TRBV28	many	TRBJ2-7	NA	CASSLPRYEQYF	TGTGCCAGCAGCCTACCGAGGTACGAGCAGTACTTC
TRBV10-3	NA	TRBJ1-4	NA	CAISESPGNGGKLFF	TGTGCCATCAGTGAGTCGCCCGGTAACGGGGGGAAACTGTTTTTT
TRBV19	many	TRBJ2-5	TRBD2	CASSIGLAVQETQYF	TGTGCCAGTAGTATCGGACTAGCGGTCCAAGAGACCCAGTACTTC
TRBV7-9	many	TRBJ2-7	NA	CASSPPTLGEEQYF	TGTGCCAGCAGCCCCCCGACTCTCGGGGAGGAGCAGTACTTC
TRBV20-1	many	TRBJ1-1	TRBD1	CSASPRGLQTEAFF	TGCAGTGCTTCTCCCAGGGGGCTCCAAACTGAAGCTTTCTTT
TRBV7-9	many	TRBJ1-5	NA	CASSLGEDSNQPQHF	TGTGCCAGCAGCTTAGGGGAAGATAGCAATCAGCCCCAGCATTTT
TRBV12-3/TRBV12-4	many	TRBJ1-1	NA	CASSPSYTEAFF	TGTGCCAGCAGTCCCAGCTACACTGAAGCTTTCTTT
TRBV6-2/TRBV6-3	many	TRBJ1-1	TRBD1	CASRPPAGTGAQINTEAFF	TGTGCCAGCAGGCCCCCAGCCGGGACAGGGGCCCAGATTAACACTGAAGCTTTCTTT
TRBV11-2	many	TRBJ1-1	NA	CASSLRTFRPEAFF	TGTGCCAGCAGCTTGCGGACATTTCGACCCGAAGCTTTCTTT
TRBV7-3	many	TRBJ1-1	NA	CASSLTENTEAFF	TGTGCCAGCAGCCTGACAGAGAACACTGAAGCTTTCTTT
TRBV6-1	many	TRBJ1-1	NA	CASSEMWTGRATEAFF	TGTGCCAGCAGTGAAATGTGGACGGGGAGGGCCACTGAAGCTTTCTTT
TRBV27	once	TRBJ1-2	NA	CASSLLAARLGTF	TGTGCCAGCAGTTTACTGGCCGCCCGGCTTGGCACCTTC
TRBV5-1	many	TRBJ2-2	TRBD2	CASSDWTSSYGELFF	TGCGCCAGCAGCGACTGGACTAGTAGTTACGGGGAGCTGTTTTTT
TRBV19	many	TRBJ1-1	TRBD1	CASSMRTGGLGDTEAFF	TGTGCCAGTAGTATGCGGACAGGGGGGCTAGGGGACACTGAAGCTTTCTTT
TRBV12-3/TRBV12-4	few	TRBJ2-5	NA	CASSLRRPVETQYF	TGTGCCAGCAGTTTGCGGCGGCCTGTCGAGACCCAGTACTTC
TRBV12-3/TRBV12-4	many	TRBJ1-1	TRBD1	CASSLETGAEAFF	TGTGCCAGCAGTTTAGAGACAGGGGCTGAAGCTTTCTTT
TRBV7-2	NA	TRBJ2-2	TRBD2	CASTESLAGAGELFF	TGTGCCAGCACCGAATCACTAGCGGGAGCCGGGGAGCTGTTTTTT
TRBV12-3/TRBV12-4	many	TRBJ2-7	TRBD1	CASSTGQGMEQYF	TGTGCCAGCAGCACGGGACAGGGGATGGAGCAGTACTTC
TRBV12-3/TRBV12-4	many	TRBJ1-5	NA	CASTGSSNQPQHF	TGTGCCAGCACAGGGAGTAGCAATCAGCCCCAGCATTTT
TRBV6-5	many	TRBJ2-7	NA	CASSYFAGTSPYEQYF	TGTGCCAGCAGTTATTTCGCGGGCACCTCCCCCTACGAGCAGTACTTC
TRBV7-8	NA	TRBJ2-7	TRBD2	CASSRGLAQSSSTYEQYF	TGTGCCAGCAGCAGGGGACTAGCGCAATCCTCTTCTACCTACGAGCAGTACTTC
TRBV12-3/TRBV12-4	NA	TRBJ2-5	NA	CASRTDRTDQETQYF	TGTGCCAGCAGAACGGACCGCACAGACCAAGAGACCCAGTACTTC
TRBV6-1	many	TRBJ2-7	NA	CASSPDSVSSYEQYF	TGTGCCAGCAGTCCAGACAGCGTGAGCTCCTACGAGCAGTACTTC
TRBV30	NA	TRBJ1-5	NA	CAWDRQIGQPQHF	TGTGCCTGGGATCGACAAATTGGACAGCCCCAGCATTTT
TRBV7-8	many	TRBJ2-2	NA	CASSHRARAYTGELFF	TGTGCCAGCAGCCACAGGGCCAGGGCTTACACCGGGGAGCTGTTTTTT
TRBV6-5	many	TRBJ2-5	NA	CASISKSEPKETQYF	TGTGCCAGCATCTCTAAATCCGAGCCCAAAGAGACCCAGTACTTC
TRBV28	many	TRBJ1-2	NA	CASRSDGASLGYTF	TGTGCCAGCAGATCGGACGGGGCCTCTCTGGGCTACACCTTC
TRBV20-1	NA	TRBJ1-1	TRBD1	CSARIPGGWNTEAFF	TGCAGTGCTAGGATCCCAGGGGGCTGGAACACTGAAGCTTTCTTT
TRBV15	NA	TRBJ2-7	NA	CATSRARDFPTFYEQYF	TGTGCCACCAGCAGAGCCCGGGACTTCCCCACATTCTACGAGCAGTACTTC
TRBV28	few	TRBJ2-5	NA	CASSWAGQETQYF	TGTGCCAGCAGTTGGGCAGGCCAAGAGACCCAGTACTTC
TRBV4-1	many	TRBJ2-7	TRBD2	CASSQDPSVAGWNEQYF	TGCGCCAGCAGCCAAGATCCGTCGGTAGCGGGATGGAACGAGCAGTACTTC
TRBV12-3/TRBV12-4	NA	TRBJ1-1	NA	CASSFQLGPQGTEAFF	TGTGCCAGCAGTTTCCAATTAGGACCCCAGGGGACTGAAGCTTTCTTT
TRBV7-9	many	TRBJ2-4	NA	CASSLGGLAKNIQYF	TGTGCCAGCAGCTTGGGCGGACTAGCCAAAAACATTCAGTACTTC
TRBV12-3/TRBV12-4	many	TRBJ2-2	NA	CASSQRRAGTGELFF	TGTGCCAGCAGCCAAAGGAGGGCGGGCACCGGGGAGCTGTTTTTT
TRBV28	NA	TRBJ2-7	NA	CASSLLPGLNEQYF	TGTGCCAGCAGTTTATTGCCAGGTCTAAACGAGCAGTACTTC
TRBV6-1	NA	TRBJ2-7	TRBD2	CASRRAGGSYEQYF	TGTGCCAGCAGGAGAGCGGGGGGGTCCTACGAGCAGTACTTC
TRBV11-3	many	TRBJ1-2	TRBD1	CAGSLSGWLAGGNYGYTF	TGTGCCGGCAGCTTAAGTGGTTGGTTGGCAGGGGGTAACTATGGCTACACCTTC
TRBV5-1	many	TRBJ2-7	TRBD2	CASSFREGPYEQYF	TGCGCCAGCAGCTTCCGGGAGGGTCCCTACGAGCAGTACTTC
TRBV3-1	many	TRBJ2-7	NA	CASSQGLDGEQYF	TGTGCCAGCAGCCAAGGGTTAGATGGCGAGCAGTACTTC
TRBV12-3/TRBV12-4	many	TRBJ1-5	TRBD1	CASSFDYRGDQPQHF	TGTGCCAGCAGTTTCGACTACAGGGGGGATCAGCCCCAGCATTTT
TRBV3-1	many	TRBJ2-7	TRBD2	CASSQDVLAGAYEQYF	TGTGCCAGCAGCCAAGATGTCCTAGCGGGAGCCTACGAGCAGTACTTC
TRBV11-2	NA	TRBJ1-1	NA	CASSLVRRNTEAFF	TGTGCCAGCAGCCTAGTTCGTCGGAACACTGAAGCTTTCTTT
TRBV12-3/TRBV12-4	many	TRBJ2-5	NA	CASSSPPGTQYF	TGTGCCAGCAGTTCGCCACCCGGGACCCAGTACTTC
TRBV5-1	NA	TRBJ1-2	NA	CASSWGAAEGYTF	TGCGCCAGCAGCTGGGGCGCGGCGGAGGGCTACACCTTC
TRBV2	many	TRBJ1-5	NA	CATDAGSSNQPQHF	TGTGCAACCGACGCCGGATCTAGCAATCAGCCCCAGCATTTT
TRBV24-1	many	TRBJ1-5	NA	CATSDFSNQPQHF	TGTGCCACCAGTGATTTTTCTAATCAGCCCCAGCATTTT
TRBV11-2	many	TRBJ2-7	TRBD2	CASSPDRGGTYEQYF	TGTGCCAGCAGCCCGGACCGGGGGGGAACCTACGAGCAGTACTTC
TRBV24-1	few	TRBJ2-5	NA	CATSDSWGETQYF	TGTGCCACCAGTGATAGTTGGGGAGAGACCCAGTACTTC